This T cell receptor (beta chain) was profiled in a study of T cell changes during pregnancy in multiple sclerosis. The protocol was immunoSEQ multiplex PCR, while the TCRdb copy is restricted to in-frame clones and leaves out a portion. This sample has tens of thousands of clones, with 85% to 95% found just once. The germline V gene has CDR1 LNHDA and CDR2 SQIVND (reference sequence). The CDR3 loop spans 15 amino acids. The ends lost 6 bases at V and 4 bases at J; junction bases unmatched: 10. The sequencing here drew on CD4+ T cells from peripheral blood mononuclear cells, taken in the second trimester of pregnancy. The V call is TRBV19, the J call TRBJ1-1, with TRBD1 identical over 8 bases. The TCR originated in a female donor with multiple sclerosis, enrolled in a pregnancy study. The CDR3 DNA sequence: TGTGCCAGTAGCAAAAGACCGGACAGGGTCACTGAAGCTTTCTTT. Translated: CASSKRPDRVTEAFF.